The 6 T cell receptor beta chains below come from one sample, sequenced in a study of blood T cell repertoires in COVID-19. Data came from immunoSEQ multiplex PCR; TCRdb stores just in-frame clones and leaves some out. In the table there are about 250,000 clones, around 86% of which are singletons. The sample taken for sequencing was peripheral blood. The receptors here all came from a woman aged 60-75 years who had recovered from COVID-19.

This chain connects TRBV11-2 to TRBJ2-3, with 9 bases aligning to TRBD1. With 3 bases clipped from V and 5 bases from J, the junction kept 9 bases outside the gene matches. Germline CDR1 is SGHAT and CDR2 is FQNNGV. The CDR3 is made up of 16 amino acids. Here the CDR3 DNA reads TGTGCCAGCAGCTTGCGGGGAACAGGGGGCGAAGATACGCAGTATTTT. Protein product: CASSLRGTGGEDTQYF.

The sample holds a few counts of this clone. V and J are TRBV10-2 and TRBJ2-2, with 14 bases fitting TRBD2. There are 16 residues in the CDR3. V dropped 6 bases and J dropped 6; count of bases not matched to a gene: 6. Germline V gene sequence: CDR1 WSHSY, CDR2 SAAADI. The CDR3 DNA follows: TGCGCCAGCAGAGCCACGACTAGCGGGGGGGCCGGGGAGCTGTTTTTT. Amino acid sequence: CASRATTSGGAGELFF.

The chain links TRBV5-1 to TRBJ2-5, with TRBD2 matching 8 bases. V shed 4 bases and J 5 bases; nucleotides not matched to a gene: 19. Germline loops: CDR1 SGHRS, CDR2 YFSETQ. This CDR3 comprises 18 residues. CDR3 bases: TGCGCCAGCAGCCGGGTCGAGCAGGGTAGCGGGGTTGGGGAGACCCAGTACTTC. Translation: CASSRVEQGSGVGETQYF.

The chain recombines TRBV9 with TRBJ1-5, with D tentatively TRBD1 (5 bases). The CDR3 runs to 14 residues. The germline CDR1 and CDR2 sequences are SGDLS and YYNGEE. The V end lost 1 base, the J end lost 7 bases, and 12 bases lay between the germline ends. In DNA form, the CDR3 reads TGTGCCAGCAGCGTATGGGGGGGGGAACAGCCCCAGCATTTT. Translating it yields CASSVWGGEQPQHF.

Concerning this clone: At one boundary the junction diverges from the germline segment, which might be a read error. DNA of the CDR3: TGTGCCAGCAGCTCCGGGGGGGGCAGTATGAACACCGGGGAGCTGCTTTTT. It is translated as CASSSGGGSMNTGELLF. This chain links TRBV5-4 with TRBJ2-2; 8 bases line up with TRBD2. CDR3 length: 17 amino acids. The germline gives CDR1 SGHNT, CDR2 YYREEE (reference sequence).

The V and J genes are TRBV5-4 and TRBJ1-6, with TRBD1 identical over 7 bases. There are 14 residues in the CDR3. Germline CDR1 and CDR2: SGHNT and YYREEE (reference sequence). With V trimmed by 4 bases and J by 4 bases, 2 bases remained unmatched. The CDR3 sequence: CASSTTGYNSPLHF. DNA for the CDR3: TGTGCCAGCAGCACGACAGGGTATAATTCACCCCTCCACTTT.